The rows below give T cell receptor beta chains drawn from one sample of a study of T cell responses to AZD1222 COVID-19 vaccine. Clones were read by immunoSEQ multiplex PCR, and TCRdb kept only the in-frame ones, dropping some. The table records about 100,000 clones, more than 75% of them present only once. The starting material was peripheral blood, obtained 28 days after the second AZD1222 dose. All receptors derive from an adult who received the AZD1222 COVID-19 vaccine. CDR3s include the opening cysteine and the closing phenylalanine or tryptophan. A D gene is named only where the DNA matches it firmly. Size is omitted from some rows. Given values are once, few, many or a class for expanded clones.

v_gene,d_gene,j_gene,abundance,CDR3aa,CDR3nt
TRBV6-5,TRBD1,TRBJ1-2,-,CASSYEQPGGFGYTF,TGTGCCAGCAGTTACGAGCAGCCAGGGGGGTTTGGCTACACCTTC
TRBV5-5,-,TRBJ1-2,once,CASSFSGATNYGYTF,TGTGCCAGCAGCTTCTCCGGCGCAACTAACTATGGCTACACCTTC
TRBV6-2/TRBV6-3,TRBD2,TRBJ2-3,once,CASSYLAGLDTQYF,TGTGCCAGCAGTTACCTAGCGGGGTTAGATACGCAGTATTTT
TRBV4-3,-,TRBJ1-2,-,CASSQDPEGGYGYTF,TGCGCCAGCAGCCAAGATCCCGAGGGTGGCTATGGCTACACCTTC
TRBV5-4,TRBD1,TRBJ1-2,-,CASSQGQGGGYGYTF,TGTGCCAGCAGCCAGGGACAGGGAGGAGGCTATGGCTACACCTTC
TRBV7-2,TRBD2,TRBJ2-7,-,CASSLEGGSPYEQYF,TGTGCCAGCAGCTTAGAGGGCGGGAGTCCCTACGAGCAGTACTTC
TRBV12-5,-,TRBJ1-2,-,CASGLVRSEANYGYTF,TGTGCTAGTGGTTTGGTACGGTCGGAAGCTAACTATGGCTACACCTTC
TRBV25-1,-,TRBJ2-2,-,CASSFSGTQHGELFF,TGTGCCAGCAGTTTCTCCGGGACCCAGCACGGGGAGCTGTTTTTT
TRBV2,TRBD1,TRBJ1-1,once,CASSYTGVDTEAFF,TGTGCCAGCAGTTATACAGGGGTTGACACTGAAGCTTTCTTT
TRBV14,-,TRBJ2-3,-,CASSQERPRTDTQYF,TGTGCCAGCAGCCAAGAAAGGCCGAGGACAGATACGCAGTATTTT
TRBV24-1,-,TRBJ2-1,-,CATNPRGGTPNEQFF,TGTGCCACCAACCCAAGAGGCGGGACTCCCAATGAGCAGTTCTTC
TRBV10-3,TRBD1,TRBJ2-7,once,CAITLGQGAGEQYF,TGTGCCATCACCCTGGGACAGGGTGCGGGCGAGCAGTACTTC
TRBV3-1/TRBV3-2,TRBD2,TRBJ2-7,-,CASSQDSLLAGNYEQYF,TGTGCCAGCAGCCAAGATTCGCTACTAGCGGGAAACTACGAGCAGTACTTC
TRBV5-4,-,TRBJ2-3,-,CASSPGHADTQYF,TGTGCCAGCAGCCCGGGCCACGCGGATACGCAGTATTTT
TRBV28,-,TRBJ1-2,once,CASSLGKDIYGYTF,TGTGCCAGCAGTTTGGGTAAAGATATCTATGGCTACACCTTC
TRBV5-4,-,TRBJ2-6,once,CASSFDSSGANVLTF,TGTGCCAGCAGCTTCGACAGCTCTGGGGCCAACGTCCTGACTTTC
TRBV4-3,TRBD2,TRBJ2-7,-,CASSQVSGSSYEQYF,TGCGCCAGCAGCCAAGTCAGCGGGAGCTCCTACGAGCAGTACTTC
TRBV18,TRBD1,TRBJ2-5,-,CASSPPGTGGETQYF,TGTGCCAGCTCACCACCCGGGACAGGGGGGGAGACCCAGTACTTC
TRBV10-2,TRBD2,TRBJ2-7,-,CASSELAGAIHEQYF,TGCGCCAGCAGTGAACTAGCGGGAGCAATCCACGAGCAGTACTTC
TRBV29-1,-,TRBJ2-5,-,CSVSVQETQYF,TGCAGCGTTTCGGTTCAAGAGACCCAGTACTTC
TRBV4-1,-,TRBJ1-4,-,CASRKRMGRTNEKLFF,TGCGCCAGCCGCAAACGAATGGGACGGACTAATGAAAAACTGTTTTTT
TRBV14,-,TRBJ2-5,-,CASSQVPYTQYF,TGTGCCAGCAGCCAGGTCCCATACACCCAGTACTTC